This T cell receptor beta chain originates from a study of Ad26.COV2.S vaccination and SARS-CoV-2 variants. Looking at the study overall: Administration of Ad26.COV2.S was intramuscular, either once or twice 56 days apart.

Germline V CDR1 and CDR2: LGHNA, YSLEER. V lost 2 bases and J lost 10; bases outside the gene matches: 7. This CDR3 comprises 15 residues. The data were produced by immunoSEQ multiplex PCR, yet TCRdb's version contains in-frame clones alone and is incomplete. There are about 280,000 clones in the sample; around 87% occur only once, and approximately 3.3% lies in the top ten. Study observations and caveats: It is possible that the TCR breadth and depth analyses underestimated the total T cell responses. Non-spike TCR breadth did not differ much between vaccine and placebo recipients.

Regarding treatment: around 19 received Ad26.COV2.S at low or high dose, single or two shots; a few received placebo; per-sample allocation not given. Each sample was drawn 63 days after the first injection (of vaccine or placebo). Boston hosted the donor, who was an adult aged 18-55 years. For this clone: Its specificity is not known.

The chain combines TRBV4-3 with TRBJ2-1; 11 bases align to TRBD2. The source material was peripheral blood, sampled in a trial of Ad26.COV2.S vaccine versus placebo. This TCR came from a person between 18 and 60 years old who received the Ad26.COV2.S COVID-19 vaccine or a placebo. CDR3 protein: CASSQLAGGKDEQFF. The CDR3 DNA follows: TGCGCCAGCAGCCAACTAGCGGGGGGCAAGGACGAGCAGTTCTTC.